This T cell receptor beta chain was captured in a study of blood T cell repertoires in COVID-19. Across the study: Some COVID-19 samples were acute and others convalescent; all came from the United States, Italy and Spain.

Unmatched junction bases numbered 6, after V lost 1 base and J lost 0 bases. Germline-derived CDR1 and CDR2 are LNHNV and YYDKDF (reference sequence). The CDR3 spans 17 residues. TCRdb's copy holds only in-frame clones and misses some; the assay was immunoSEQ multiplex PCR. The sample holds roughly 280,000 clones, about 88% seen once. The chain joins TRBV15 to TRBJ1-1, with 9 bases that match TRBD1. The sequence was collected from a man younger than 45 with active or convalescent COVID-19. The source material was peripheral blood. The CDR3 here is CATSRGGTGRLNTEAFF. The CDR3 bases are TGTGCCACCAGCAGAGGAGGGACAGGGAGGTTGAACACTGAAGCTTTCTTT. Full variable domain (missing parts from reference TRBV15 and TRBJ1-1): DAMVIQNPRYQVTQFGKPVTLSCSQTLNHNVMYWYQQKSSQAPKLLFHYYDKDFNNEADTPDNFQSRRPNTSFCFLDIRSPGLGDTAMYLCATSRGGTGRLNTEAFFGQGTRLTVV.